What follows are 10 T cell receptor beta chains derived from one specimen sequenced in a study of early T cells in non-severe SARS-CoV-2 infection. TCRdb re-analysed the 5' RACE reads in MiXCR, keeping a single row per CDR3 protein. The data show about 52,000 distinct CDR3 sequences, with approximately 8.4% seen just once and around 4.5% held by the top ten. The sequenced sample was whole blood. These receptor sequences come from an adult who was a healthcare worker with PCR-confirmed SARS-CoV-2 infection or an uninfected control (not recorded which).

In its sample, this clonotype was seen many times. This chain connects TRBV12-3 or TRBV12-4 to TRBJ1-5, with D possibly TRBD1 on 5 matching bases. CDR3 length: 16 residues. V was shortened by 3 bases and J by 4 bases, with 16 bases between the two germline ends. CDR3 DNA: TGTGCCAGCAGTTTCCTATACGGAGAGGGGAATCAGCCCCAGCATTTT. This translates into CASSFLYGEGNQPQHF.

A few counts support this clonotype. V gene TRBV18 combines with J gene TRBJ2-4, with D perhaps matching TRBD1 (6 bases). The V gene lost 0 bases and the J gene lost 0 bases, with 12 bases spanning the gap. This CDR3 is 17 amino acids long. From germline, CDR1 is KGHSH and CDR2 LQKENI. CDR3 amino acids: CASSPPGTRLAKNIQYF. The CDR3 DNA sequence: TGTGCCAGCTCACCACCGGGGACAAGACTAGCCAAAAACATTCAGTACTTC.

This clonotype turned up a few times. The chain recombines TRBV11-2 with TRBJ2-2, with a tentative D call TRBD2 (5 bases). The CDR3 extends over 13 amino acids. Germline lookup yields CDR1 SGHAT and CDR2 FQNNGV. V dropped 5 bases and J dropped 9 bases, with 13 bases sitting between them. The CDR3 loop reads CASSPRAWRELFF. DNA of the CDR3: TGTGCCAGCAGCCCGAGGGCGTGGAGGGAGCTGTTTTTT.

The chain uses TRBV18 and TRBJ2-1; 10 bases are shared with TRBD1. V lost 4 bases, J lost 4 bases, and 4 bases stayed unmatched. Germline V gives CDR1 KGHSH, CDR2 LQKENI. The CDR3 spans 15 residues. CDR3 sequence reads: CASSLRDRGYNEQFF. In DNA form, the CDR3 reads TGTGCCAGCTCACTCCGGGACAGGGGTTACAATGAGCAGTTCTTC.

This clonotype has ten or more counts. The rearrangement links TRBV7-2 to TRBJ1-1, with D unresolved. CDR3 length: 14 amino acids. Germline V gene sequence: CDR1 SGHTA, CDR2 FQGNSA. V dropped 0 bases and J dropped 5 bases, with 10 bases sitting between them. CDR3 residues: CASSLARGSTEAFF. CDR3 bases: TGTGCCAGCAGCTTAGCTCGGGGTTCTACTGAAGCTTTCTTT.

This clonotype was found a few times. The V gene is TRBV7-2, the J gene TRBJ2-7; 12 bases match TRBD2. The V segment lost 5 bases and the J segment 4 bases; nucleotides outside the gene matches: 6. From germline, CDR1 is SGHTA and CDR2 FQGNSA. This CDR3 contains 15 residues. The CDR3, as DNA: TGTGCCAGCAGCCCGGGACTAGCGGGTGGTTACGAGCAGTACTTC. Encoded protein: CASSPGLAGGYEQYF.

V gene TRBV25-1 combines with J gene TRBJ2-5, with 10 bases aligning to TRBD2. Germline lookup yields CDR1 MGHDK and CDR2 SYGVNS. The CDR3 is 15 amino acids. The V segment lost 2 bases and the J segment 4 bases; nucleotides outside the gene matches: 4. CDR3 sequence (DNA): TGTGCCAGCAGTGAACTAGCGGGAGAGGGAGAGACCCAGTACTTC. Translated: CASSELAGEGETQYF.

This clonotype was seen ten or more times. The rearrangement joins TRBV20-1 to TRBJ1-4, with TRBD1 as a possible D gene (6 bases). V lost 6 bases, J lost 14 bases, and 16 bases lay in between. The CDR3 spans 11 residues. The germline CDR1 and CDR2 sequences are DFQATT and SNEGSKA (reference sequence). The CDR3 region has the DNA TGCAGTGCGGGCTACAAAGGGGGTCTGTTTTTT. The encoded protein is CSAGYKGGLFF.

This clonotype was seen ten or more times. The J gene is TRBJ2-6, the V gene TRBV9; D remains unclear. The CDR3 runs to 17 residues. Germline CDR1 is SGDLS and CDR2 is YYNGEE. V lost 0 bases to trimming and J lost 0 bases, with 10 bases between them. The DNA for the CDR3 is TGTGCCAGCAGCGTAGGTGCGGCTGGCTCTGGGGCCAACGTCCTGACTTTC. Its protein is CASSVGAAGSGANVLTF.

CDR3 amino acids: CASSPTPSGTSILNYEQYF. CDR3 in DNA: TGTGCCAGCAGCCCGACACCTAGCGGGACCTCTATCTTAAACTACGAGCAGTACTTC. The rearrangement joins TRBV6-7 to TRBJ2-7; 9 nucleotides line up with TRBD2. TRBV6-7 is reported as an ORF; its role is uncertain. The CDR3 covers 19 residues. V was clipped by 6 bases and J by 3 bases; unmatched bases: 21.